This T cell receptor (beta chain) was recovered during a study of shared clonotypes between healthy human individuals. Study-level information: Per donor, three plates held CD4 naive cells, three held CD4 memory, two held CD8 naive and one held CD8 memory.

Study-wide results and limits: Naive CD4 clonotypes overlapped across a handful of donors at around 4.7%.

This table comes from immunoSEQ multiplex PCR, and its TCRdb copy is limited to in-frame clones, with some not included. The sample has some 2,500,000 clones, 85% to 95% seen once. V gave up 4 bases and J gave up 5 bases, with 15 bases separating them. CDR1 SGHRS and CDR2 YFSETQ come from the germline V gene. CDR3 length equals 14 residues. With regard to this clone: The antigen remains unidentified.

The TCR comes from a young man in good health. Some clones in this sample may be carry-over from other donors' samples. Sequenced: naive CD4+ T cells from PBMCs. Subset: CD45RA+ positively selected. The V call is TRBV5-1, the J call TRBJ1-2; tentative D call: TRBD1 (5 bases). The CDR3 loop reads CASSSGAIGYGYTF. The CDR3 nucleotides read TGCGCCAGCAGCAGCGGGGCCATAGGATATGGCTACACCTTC.